This T cell receptor beta chain was sequenced during a study of cytomegalovirus exposure and HLA in healthy donors. This clone was detected only a few times. The germline gives CDR1 SGHNT, CDR2 YYREEE (reference sequence). Trimming left V 5 bases short and J 0 bases short, with 17 bases between. CDR3 size: 16 residues. 60 Vbeta and 13 Jbeta primers were used in PCR. Sequencing used immunoSEQ multiplex PCR; TCRdb keeps in-frame clones, though not all of them. The sample yields about 160,000 clones, 70% to 85% seen once. V usage is TRBV5-4 and J usage is TRBJ1-1; D is possibly TRBD1 (6 bases). The origin of this receptor is a man aged 35 to 55 in good health and CMV-seronegative. Material: PBMCs. This CDR3 is CASSSGQSAMNTEAFF. CDR3 coding DNA: TGTGCCAGCAGTTCAGGACAGTCCGCTATGAACACTGAAGCTTTCTTT.